Listed below are T cell receptor beta chains from one sample, sequenced in a study of blood T cell repertoires in COVID-19. Data came from immunoSEQ multiplex PCR; TCRdb stores just in-frame clones and leaves some out. The sample consists of about 63,000 clones, about four fifths of them appearing once. Sequenced input: PBMCs or T cells enriched from blood (not recorded which). All receptors derive from a woman in her forties with acute COVID-19. CDR3s include the opening cysteine and the closing phenylalanine or tryptophan. The D gene is left open where the match is weak. Rows may omit the clone size; those that give it use once, few, many or a size class.

V: TRBV7-9; size: NA; D: NA; J: TRBJ2-1; DNA: TGTGCCAGCAGCCCCGGGTGGAGCTCCTACAATGAGCAGTTCTTC; CDR3: CASSPGWSSYNEQFF
V: TRBV28; size: NA; D: TRBD1; J: TRBJ2-1; DNA: TGTGCCAGCAGTTTTGGGACAGGGCACAATGAGCAGTTCTTC; CDR3: CASSFGTGHNEQFF
V: TRBV2; size: NA; D: NA; J: TRBJ1-1; DNA: TGTGCCAGCAGCGTATACTCCATTGCGGACACTGAAGCTTTCTTT; CDR3: CASSVYSIADTEAFF
V: TRBV28; size: NA; D: TRBD1; J: TRBJ1-5; DNA: TGTGCCAGCAGTTTTCAGGAATGGATTGGGGACAGGGATTTTACCAATCAGCCCCAGCATTTT; CDR3: CASSFQEWIGDRDFTNQPQHF
V: TRBV4-1; size: few; D: TRBD2; J: TRBJ2-7; DNA: TGCGCCAGCAGCCAAGATTGGGGTCAGGGACTAGCTTACGAGCAGTACTTC; CDR3: CASSQDWGQGLAYEQYF
V: TRBV25-1; size: NA; D: NA; J: TRBJ2-3; DNA: TGTGCCAGCAGTGAATTCGCGGGGAGCACAGATACGCAGTATTTT; CDR3: CASSEFAGSTDTQYF
V: TRBV29-1; size: NA; D: TRBD1; J: TRBJ2-7; DNA: TGCAGCGTTCACGGGACAGGGATCGGCTACGAGCAGTACTTC; CDR3: CSVHGTGIGYEQYF
V: TRBV7-6; size: NA; D: NA; J: TRBJ1-2; DNA: TGTGCCAGCAGCTTATTTGAGGGGGACTATGGCTACACCTTC; CDR3: CASSLFEGDYGYTF
V: TRBV3-1/TRBV3-2; size: NA; D: NA; J: TRBJ2-1; DNA: TGTGCCAGCAGCCAAGCCACTAGCCCCAAAAGTGAGCAGTTCTTC; CDR3: CASSQATSPKSEQFF
V: TRBV19; size: NA; D: NA; J: TRBJ2-7; DNA: TGTGCCAGTAGTACACAGGGTAACGAGCAGTACTTC; CDR3: CASSTQGNEQYF
V: TRBV15; size: NA; D: NA; J: TRBJ1-5; DNA: TGTGCCACCAGCAGAGATCTCTCTCAGCCCCAGCATTTT; CDR3: CATSRDLSQPQHF
V: TRBV9; size: NA; D: NA; J: TRBJ2-2; DNA: TGTGCTAGCCAGGGCACCGGGGAGCTGTTTTTT; CDR3: CASQGTGELFF
V: TRBV4-1; size: NA; D: TRBD1; J: TRBJ1-4; DNA: TGCGCCAGCAGCCGGGCCGGGACAGGAAATGAAAAACTGTTTTTT; CDR3: CASSRAGTGNEKLFF
V: TRBV24-1; size: NA; D: NA; J: TRBJ2-1; DNA: TGTGCCACCAGTGACACCCGGACAGTACCCTACAATGAGCAGTTCTTC; CDR3: CATSDTRTVPYNEQFF
V: TRBV9; size: NA; D: NA; J: TRBJ2-2; DNA: TGTGCCAGCAGCGGCCCTACAGGGATTGACACCGGGGAGCTGTTTTTT; CDR3: CASSGPTGIDTGELFF
V: TRBV29-1; size: NA; D: NA; J: TRBJ1-4; DNA: TGCAGCGGCGGGACGGGTACTAATGAAAAACTGTTTTTT; CDR3: CSGGTGTNEKLFF
V: TRBV29-1; size: NA; D: TRBD1; J: TRBJ1-1; DNA: TGCAGCTCCCGACAGGGGGCGACTGAAGCTTTCTTT; CDR3: CSSRQGATEAFF
V: TRBV20-1; size: NA; D: NA; J: TRBJ2-7; DNA: TGCAGTGCTTCCCAGGGGAGACAGTACTTC; CDR3: CSASQGRQYF